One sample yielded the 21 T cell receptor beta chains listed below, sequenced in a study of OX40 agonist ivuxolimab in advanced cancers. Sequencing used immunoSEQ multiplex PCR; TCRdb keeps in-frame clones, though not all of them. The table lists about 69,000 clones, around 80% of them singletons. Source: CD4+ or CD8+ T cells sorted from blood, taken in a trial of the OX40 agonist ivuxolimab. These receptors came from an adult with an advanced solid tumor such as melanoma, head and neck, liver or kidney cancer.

The CDR3 is CASSLERAGNQPQHF. The DNA of the CDR3 is TGTGCCAGCAGTTTGGAAAGGGCTGGCAATCAGCCCCAGCATTTT. The chain couples TRBV6-6 to TRBJ1-5; D unclear. Trimming shortened V by 4 bases and J by 2 bases, and 12 bases separated the two germline ends. CDR1 MNHNY and CDR2 SVGAGI come from the germline V gene (reference sequence). This CDR3 contains 15 residues.

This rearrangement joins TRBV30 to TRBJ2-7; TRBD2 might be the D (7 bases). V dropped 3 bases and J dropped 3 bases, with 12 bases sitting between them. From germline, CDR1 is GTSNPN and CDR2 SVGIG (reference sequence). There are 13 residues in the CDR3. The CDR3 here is CAWSRGALYEQYF. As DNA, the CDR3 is TGTGCCTGGAGCCGGGGGGCCCTCTACGAGCAGTACTTC.

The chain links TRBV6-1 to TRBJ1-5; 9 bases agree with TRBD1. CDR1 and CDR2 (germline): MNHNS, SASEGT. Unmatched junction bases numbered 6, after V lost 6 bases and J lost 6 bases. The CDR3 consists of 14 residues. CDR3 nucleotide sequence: TGTGCCAGCAGCGGGACAGGGATCTTTCAGCCCCAGCATTTT. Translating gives CASSGTGIFQPQHF.

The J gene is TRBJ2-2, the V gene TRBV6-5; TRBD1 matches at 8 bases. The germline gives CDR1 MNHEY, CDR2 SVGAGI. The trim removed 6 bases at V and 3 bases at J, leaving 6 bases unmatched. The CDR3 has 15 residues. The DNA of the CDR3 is TGTGCCAGCAGAACGGACAGGGCGCACACCGGGGAGCTGTTTTTT. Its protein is CASRTDRAHTGELFF.

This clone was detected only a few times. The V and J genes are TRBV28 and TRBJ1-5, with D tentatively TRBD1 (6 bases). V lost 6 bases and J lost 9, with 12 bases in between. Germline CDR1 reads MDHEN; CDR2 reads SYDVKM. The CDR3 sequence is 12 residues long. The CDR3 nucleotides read TGTGCCAGCAGGGTACAGGGACGGCCCCAGCATTTT. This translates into CASRVQGRPQHF.

Here the CDR3 reads CASSGGQGYEQYF. CDR3 sequence (DNA): TGTGCCAGCTCTGGGGGACAGGGGTACGAGCAGTACTTC. The chain carries TRBV27 and TRBJ2-7, with 10 bases identical to TRBD1. J was trimmed by 4 bases and V by 8 bases; bases with no gene match: 5. This CDR3 region has 13 residues. Germline V gene data show CDR1 as MNHEY and CDR2 as SMNVEV (reference sequence).

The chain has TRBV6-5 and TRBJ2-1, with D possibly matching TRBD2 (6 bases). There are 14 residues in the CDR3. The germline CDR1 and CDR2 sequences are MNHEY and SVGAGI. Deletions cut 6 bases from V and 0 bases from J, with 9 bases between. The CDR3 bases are TGTGCCAGCAGAGGAGGGAGCTCCTACAATGAGCAGTTCTTC. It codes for CASRGGSSYNEQFF.

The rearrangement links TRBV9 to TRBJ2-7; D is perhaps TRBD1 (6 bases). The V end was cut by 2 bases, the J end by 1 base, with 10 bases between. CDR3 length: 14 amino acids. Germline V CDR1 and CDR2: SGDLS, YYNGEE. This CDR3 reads CASSVGTWSYEQYF. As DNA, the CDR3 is TGTGCCAGCAGCGTCGGGACATGGTCCTACGAGCAGTACTTC. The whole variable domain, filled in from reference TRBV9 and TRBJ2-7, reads DSGVTQTPKHLITATGQRVTLRCSPRSGDLSVYWYQQSLDQGLQFLIQYYNGEERAKGNILERFSAQQFPDLHSELNLSSLELGDSALYFCASSVGTWSYEQYFGPGTRLTVT.

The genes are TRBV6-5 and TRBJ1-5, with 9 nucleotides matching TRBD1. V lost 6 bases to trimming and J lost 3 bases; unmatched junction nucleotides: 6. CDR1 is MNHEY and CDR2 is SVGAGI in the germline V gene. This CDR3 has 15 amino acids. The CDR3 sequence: CASSSGTGNNQPQHF. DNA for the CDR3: TGTGCCAGCAGCTCAGGGACAGGGAACAATCAGCCCCAGCATTTT.

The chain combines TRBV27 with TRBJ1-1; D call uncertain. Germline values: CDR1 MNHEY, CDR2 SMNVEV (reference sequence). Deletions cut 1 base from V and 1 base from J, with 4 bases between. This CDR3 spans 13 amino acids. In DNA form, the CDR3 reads TGTGCCAGCAGTTTATACAGGAACACTGAAGCTTTCTTT. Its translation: CASSLYRNTEAFF.

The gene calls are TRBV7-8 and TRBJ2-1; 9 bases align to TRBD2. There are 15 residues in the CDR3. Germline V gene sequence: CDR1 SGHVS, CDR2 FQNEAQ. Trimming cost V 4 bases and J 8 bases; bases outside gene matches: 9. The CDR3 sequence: CASSSTGLALDEQFF. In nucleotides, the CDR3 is TGTGCCAGCAGCTCTACGGGACTAGCCTTGGATGAGCAGTTCTTC. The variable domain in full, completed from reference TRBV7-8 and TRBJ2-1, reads GAGVSQSPRYKVAKRGQDVALRCDPISGHVSLFWYQQALGQGPEFLTYFQNEAQLDKSGLPSDRFFAERPEGSVSTLKIQRTQQEDSAVYLCASSSTGLALDEQFFGPGTRLTVL.

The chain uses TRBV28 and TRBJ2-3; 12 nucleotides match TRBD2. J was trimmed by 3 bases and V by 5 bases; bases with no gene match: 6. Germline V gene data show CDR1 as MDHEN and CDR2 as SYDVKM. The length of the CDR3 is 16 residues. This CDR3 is CASSPRGTSGTDTQYF. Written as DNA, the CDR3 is TGTGCCAGCAGTCCACGGGGGACTAGCGGGACAGATACGCAGTATTTT.

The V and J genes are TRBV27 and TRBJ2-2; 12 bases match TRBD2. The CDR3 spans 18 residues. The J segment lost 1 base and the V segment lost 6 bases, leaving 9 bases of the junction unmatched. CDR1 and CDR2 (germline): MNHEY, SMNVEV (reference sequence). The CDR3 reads CASSPTSGSWGNTGELFF. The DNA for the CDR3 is TGTGCCAGCAGCCCGACTAGCGGGAGTTGGGGGAACACCGGGGAGCTGTTTTTT.

CDR3 nucleotides: TGCGCCAGCAGCTTGGGCAAGAACCAAGAGACCCAGTACTTC. It is translated as CASSLGKNQETQYF. The chain joins TRBV5-1 to TRBJ2-5; no firm D call. Germline CDR1 is SGHRS and CDR2 is YFSETQ. The CDR3 is 14 amino acids. Trimming pared 0 bases from V and 0 bases from J, leaving 6 bases between.

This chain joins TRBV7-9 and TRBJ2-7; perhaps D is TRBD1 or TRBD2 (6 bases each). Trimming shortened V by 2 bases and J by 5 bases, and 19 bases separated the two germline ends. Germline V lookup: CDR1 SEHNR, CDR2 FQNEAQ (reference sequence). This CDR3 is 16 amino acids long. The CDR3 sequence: CASSLKGGGGRDEQYF. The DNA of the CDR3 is TGTGCCAGCAGCTTAAAGGGTGGTGGGGGGCGAGACGAGCAGTACTTC.

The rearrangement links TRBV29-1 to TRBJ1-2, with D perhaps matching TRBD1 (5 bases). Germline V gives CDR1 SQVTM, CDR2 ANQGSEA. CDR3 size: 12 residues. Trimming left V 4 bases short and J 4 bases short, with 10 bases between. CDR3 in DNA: TGCAGCGTTGGACAGCTCGTCTATGGCTACACCTTC. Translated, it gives CSVGQLVYGYTF.

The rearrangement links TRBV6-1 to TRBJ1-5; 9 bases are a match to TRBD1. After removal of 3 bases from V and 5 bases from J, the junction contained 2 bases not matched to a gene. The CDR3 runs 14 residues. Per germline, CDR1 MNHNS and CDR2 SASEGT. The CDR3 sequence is CASSEGQGHQPQHF. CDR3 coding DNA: TGTGCCAGCAGTGAGGGACAGGGACATCAGCCCCAGCATTTT.

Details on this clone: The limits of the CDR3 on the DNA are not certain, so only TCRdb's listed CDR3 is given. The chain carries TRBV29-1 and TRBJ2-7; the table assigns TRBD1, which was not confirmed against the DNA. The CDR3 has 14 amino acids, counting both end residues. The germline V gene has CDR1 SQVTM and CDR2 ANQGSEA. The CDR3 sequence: CSVGTGTGLGEQHF.

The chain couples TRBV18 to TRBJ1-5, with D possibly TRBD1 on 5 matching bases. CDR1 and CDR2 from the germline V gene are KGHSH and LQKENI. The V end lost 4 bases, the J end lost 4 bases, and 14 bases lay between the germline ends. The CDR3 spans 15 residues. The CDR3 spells CASSQGPGENQPQHF. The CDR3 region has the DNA TGTGCCAGCTCACAGGGGCCGGGAGAAAATCAGCCCCAGCATTTT.

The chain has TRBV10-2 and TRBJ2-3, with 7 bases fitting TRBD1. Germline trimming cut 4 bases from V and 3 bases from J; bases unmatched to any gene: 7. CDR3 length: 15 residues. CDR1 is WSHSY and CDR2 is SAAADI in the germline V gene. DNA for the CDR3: TGCGCCAGCAGTGGAGGGGGCCGTATGACAGATACGCAGTATTTT. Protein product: CASSGGGRMTDTQYF.

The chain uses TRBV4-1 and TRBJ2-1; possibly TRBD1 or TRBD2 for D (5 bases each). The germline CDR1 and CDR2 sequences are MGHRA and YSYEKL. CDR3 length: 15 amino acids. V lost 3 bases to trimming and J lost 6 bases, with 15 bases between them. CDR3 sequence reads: CASSQRLEGSNEQFF. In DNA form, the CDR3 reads TGCGCCAGCAGCCAGAGGCTAGAGGGGAGCAATGAGCAGTTCTTC.